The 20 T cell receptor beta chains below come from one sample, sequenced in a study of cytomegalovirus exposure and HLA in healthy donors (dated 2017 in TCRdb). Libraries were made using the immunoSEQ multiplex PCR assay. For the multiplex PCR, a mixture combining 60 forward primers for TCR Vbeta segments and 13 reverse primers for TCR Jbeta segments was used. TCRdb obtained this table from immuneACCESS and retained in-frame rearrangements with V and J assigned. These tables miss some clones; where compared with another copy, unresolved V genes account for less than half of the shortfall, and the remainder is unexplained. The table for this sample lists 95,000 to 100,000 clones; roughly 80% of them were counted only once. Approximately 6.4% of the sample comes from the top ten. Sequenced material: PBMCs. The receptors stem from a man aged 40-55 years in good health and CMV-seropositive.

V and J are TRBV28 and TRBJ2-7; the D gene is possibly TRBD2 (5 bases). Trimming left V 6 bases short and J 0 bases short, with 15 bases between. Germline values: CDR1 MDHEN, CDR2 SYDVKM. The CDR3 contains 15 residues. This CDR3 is CASSSVMGSSYEQYF. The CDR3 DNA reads TGTGCCAGCAGCAGCGTAATGGGGAGCTCCTACGAGCAGTACTTC. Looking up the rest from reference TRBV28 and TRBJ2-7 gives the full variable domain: DVKVTQSSRYLVKRTGEKVFLECVQDMDHENMFWYRQDPGLGLRLIYFSYDVKMKEKGDIPEGYSVSREKKERFSLILESASTNQTSMYLCASSSVMGSSYEQYFGPGTRLTVT.

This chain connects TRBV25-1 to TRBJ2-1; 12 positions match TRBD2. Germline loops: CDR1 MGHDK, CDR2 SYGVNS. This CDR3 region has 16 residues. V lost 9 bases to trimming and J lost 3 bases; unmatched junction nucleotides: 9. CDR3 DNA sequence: TGTGCCAGTGAAGTGGGGACTAGCGGGTTCTACAATGAGCAGTTCTTC. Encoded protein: CASEVGTSGFYNEQFF.

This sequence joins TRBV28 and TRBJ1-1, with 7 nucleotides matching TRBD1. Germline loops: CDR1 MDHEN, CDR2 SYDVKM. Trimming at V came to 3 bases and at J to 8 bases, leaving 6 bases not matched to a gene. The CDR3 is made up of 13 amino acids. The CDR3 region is CASSLGQLLEAFF. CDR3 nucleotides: TGTGCCAGCAGTTTGGGACAGCTCCTAGAAGCTTTCTTT.

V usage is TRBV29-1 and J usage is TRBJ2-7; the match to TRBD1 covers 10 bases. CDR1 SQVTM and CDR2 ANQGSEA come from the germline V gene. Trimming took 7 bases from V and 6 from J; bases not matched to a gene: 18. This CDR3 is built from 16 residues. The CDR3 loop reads CSGGSGGDRGSREQYF. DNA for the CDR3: TGCAGCGGGGGATCAGGGGGGGACAGGGGATCGCGCGAGCAGTACTTC.

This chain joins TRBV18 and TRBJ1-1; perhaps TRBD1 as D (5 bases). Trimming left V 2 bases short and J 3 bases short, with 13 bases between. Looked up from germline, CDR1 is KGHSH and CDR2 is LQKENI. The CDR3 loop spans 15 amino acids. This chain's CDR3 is CASSPSGGAYTEAFF. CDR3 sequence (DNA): TGTGCCAGCTCACCATCAGGAGGGGCGTACACTGAAGCTTTCTTT.

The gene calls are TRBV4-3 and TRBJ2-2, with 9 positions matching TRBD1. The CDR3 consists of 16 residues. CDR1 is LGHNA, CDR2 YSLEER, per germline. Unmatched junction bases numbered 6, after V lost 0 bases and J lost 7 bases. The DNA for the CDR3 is TGCGCCAGCAGCCAAGATTTAGGGACAGGGAACGGGGAGCTGTTTTTT. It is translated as CASSQDLGTGNGELFF.

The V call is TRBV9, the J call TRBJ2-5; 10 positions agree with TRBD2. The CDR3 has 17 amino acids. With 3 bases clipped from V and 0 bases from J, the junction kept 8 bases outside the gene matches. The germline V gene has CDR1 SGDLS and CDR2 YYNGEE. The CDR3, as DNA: TGTGCCAGCAGCGCCGAAGGACTAGCGGTGTACCAAGAGACCCAGTACTTC. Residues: CASSAEGLAVYQETQYF.

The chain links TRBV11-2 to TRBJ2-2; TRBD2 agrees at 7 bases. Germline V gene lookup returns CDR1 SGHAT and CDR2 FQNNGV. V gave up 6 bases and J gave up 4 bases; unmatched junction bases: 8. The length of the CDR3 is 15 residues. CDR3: CASRDRDYVTGELFF. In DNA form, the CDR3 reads TGTGCCAGCAGGGACCGGGACTACGTCACCGGGGAGCTGTTTTTT. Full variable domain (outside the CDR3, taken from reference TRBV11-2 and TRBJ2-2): EAGVAQSPRYKIIEKRQSVAFWCNPISGHATLYWYQQILGQGPKLLIQFQNNGVVDDSQLPKDRFSAERLKGVDSTLKIQPAKLEDSAVYLCASRDRDYVTGELFFGEGSRLTVL.

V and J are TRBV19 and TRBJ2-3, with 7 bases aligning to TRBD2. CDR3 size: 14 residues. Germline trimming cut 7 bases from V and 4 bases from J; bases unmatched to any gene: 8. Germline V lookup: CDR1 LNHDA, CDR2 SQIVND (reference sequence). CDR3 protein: CASTSGEGADTQYF. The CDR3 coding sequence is TGTGCCAGTACCTCGGGGGAGGGCGCAGATACGCAGTATTTT.

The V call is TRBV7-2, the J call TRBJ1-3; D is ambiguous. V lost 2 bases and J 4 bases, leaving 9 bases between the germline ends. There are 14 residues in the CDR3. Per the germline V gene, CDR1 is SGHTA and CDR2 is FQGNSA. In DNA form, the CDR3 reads TGTGCCAGCAGCTTATACGGGGAAGGAAACACCATATATTTT. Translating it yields CASSLYGEGNTIYF.

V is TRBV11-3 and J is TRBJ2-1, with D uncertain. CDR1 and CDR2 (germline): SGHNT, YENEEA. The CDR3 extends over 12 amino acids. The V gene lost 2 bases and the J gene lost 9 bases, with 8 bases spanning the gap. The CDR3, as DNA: TGTGCCAGCAGCTTACCCTGGAGTGAGCAGTTCTTC. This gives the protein CASSLPWSEQFF.

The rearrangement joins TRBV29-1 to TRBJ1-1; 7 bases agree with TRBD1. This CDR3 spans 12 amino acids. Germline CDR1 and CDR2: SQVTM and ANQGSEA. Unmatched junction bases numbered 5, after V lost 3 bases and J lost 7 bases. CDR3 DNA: TGCAGCGTTGACGGGACAGAGAGTGAAGCTTTCTTT. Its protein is CSVDGTESEAFF.

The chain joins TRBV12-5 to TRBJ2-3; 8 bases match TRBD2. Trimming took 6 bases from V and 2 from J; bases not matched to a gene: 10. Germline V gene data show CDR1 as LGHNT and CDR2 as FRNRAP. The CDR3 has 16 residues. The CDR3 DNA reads TGTGCTAGTGGCCTTCCGGGTAGCGGGGTCACAGATACGCAGTATTTT. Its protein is CASGLPGSGVTDTQYF.

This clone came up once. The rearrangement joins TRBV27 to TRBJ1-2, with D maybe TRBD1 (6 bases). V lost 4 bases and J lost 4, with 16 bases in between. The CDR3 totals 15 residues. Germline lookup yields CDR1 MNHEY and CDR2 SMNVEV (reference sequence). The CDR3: CASSSSPQGFYGYTF. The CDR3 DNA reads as TGTGCCAGCAGTTCTAGCCCCCAGGGGTTCTATGGCTACACCTTC.

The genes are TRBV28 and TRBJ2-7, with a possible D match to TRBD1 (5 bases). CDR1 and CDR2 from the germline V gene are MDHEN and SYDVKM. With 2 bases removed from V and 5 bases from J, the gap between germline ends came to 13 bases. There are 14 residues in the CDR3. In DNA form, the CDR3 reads TGTGCCAGCAGTTTACAGGGTAGGATCAACGAGCAGTACTTC. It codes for CASSLQGRINEQYF.

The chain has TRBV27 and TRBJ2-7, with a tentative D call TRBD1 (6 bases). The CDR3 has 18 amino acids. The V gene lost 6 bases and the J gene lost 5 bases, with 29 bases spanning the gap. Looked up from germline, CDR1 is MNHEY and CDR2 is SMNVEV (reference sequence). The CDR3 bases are TGTGCCAGCAGCAATCAAGGGGGTTCGGCAGGACGTGCCCACGAGCAGTACTTC. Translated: CASSNQGGSAGRAHEQYF.

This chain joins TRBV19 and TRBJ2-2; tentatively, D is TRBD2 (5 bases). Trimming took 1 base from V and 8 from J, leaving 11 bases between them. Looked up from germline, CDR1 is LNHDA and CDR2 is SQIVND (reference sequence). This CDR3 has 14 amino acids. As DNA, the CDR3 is TGTGCCAGTAGTATAGGTCGGAGGAGAGGGGAGCTGTTTTTT. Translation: CASSIGRRRGELFF.

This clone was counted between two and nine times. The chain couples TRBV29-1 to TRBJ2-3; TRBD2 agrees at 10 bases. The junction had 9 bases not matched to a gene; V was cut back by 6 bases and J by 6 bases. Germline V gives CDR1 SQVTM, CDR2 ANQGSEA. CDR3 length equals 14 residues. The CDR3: CSVRSGRAADTQYF. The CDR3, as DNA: TGCAGCGTCCGGAGCGGGAGGGCCGCTGATACGCAGTATTTT.

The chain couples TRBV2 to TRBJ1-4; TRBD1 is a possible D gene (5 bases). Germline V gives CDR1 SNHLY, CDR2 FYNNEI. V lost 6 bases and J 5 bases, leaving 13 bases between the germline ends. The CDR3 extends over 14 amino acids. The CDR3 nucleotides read TGTGCCAGCAGGCAGGGTTTCGGGAATGAAAAACTGTTTTTT. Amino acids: CASRQGFGNEKLFF.

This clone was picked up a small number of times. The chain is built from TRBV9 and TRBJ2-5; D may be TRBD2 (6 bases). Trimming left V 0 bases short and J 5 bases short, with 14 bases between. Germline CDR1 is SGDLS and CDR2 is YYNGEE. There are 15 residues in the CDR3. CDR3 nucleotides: TGTGCCAGCAGCGTAGATGGGGCTGCGGGGGAGACCCAGTACTTC. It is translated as CASSVDGAAGETQYF. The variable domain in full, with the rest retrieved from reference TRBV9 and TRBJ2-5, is DSGVTQTPKHLITATGQRVTLRCSPRSGDLSVYWYQQSLDQGLQFLIQYYNGEERAKGNILERFSAQQFPDLHSELNLSSLELGDSALYFCASSVDGAAGETQYFGPGTRLLVL.